These T cell receptor beta chains were read from a single sample in a study of blood T cell repertoires in COVID-19. Clones were sequenced by immunoSEQ multiplex PCR, and TCRdb holds only the in-frame ones, with some missing. The sample contains 250,000 to 300,000 clones, roughly nine tenths of which appear only once. Material: peripheral blood. Receptors were obtained from a woman in her thirties with COVID-19, enrolled during active disease. CDR3s include the opening cysteine and the closing phenylalanine or tryptophan. D genes are given only for firm matches. Size values are once, few and many counts, or a class for expanded clones, and some rows have none.

clone size	V gene	D gene	J gene	CDR3 protein	CDR3 DNA
-	TRBV9	TRBD2	TRBJ2-2	CASSAAGGGDGELFF	TGTGCCAGCAGCGCCGCAGGCGGGGGGGACGGGGAGCTGTTTTTT
-	TRBV30	TRBD1	TRBJ2-5	CAWSTTGEKTQYF	TGTGCCTGGAGTACGACAGGGGAGAAGACCCAGTACTTC
-	TRBV5-1	TRBD2	TRBJ2-1	CASTLGGGNEQFF	TGCGCCAGCACGTTAGGCGGGGGCAATGAGCAGTTCTTC
-	TRBV27	-	TRBJ2-7	CASSLSTGGWYEQYF	TGTGCCAGCAGTTTATCAACCGGGGGTTGGTACGAGCAGTACTTC
once	TRBV30	-	TRBJ2-7	CAHTGSGGNEQYF	TGTGCCCATACAGGTTCGGGGGGCAACGAGCAGTACTTC
-	TRBV6-4	-	TRBJ2-5	CASSDGWAGVLQETQYF	TGTGCCAGCAGTGACGGTTGGGCAGGGGTCCTCCAAGAGACCCAGTACTTC
-	TRBV11-2	-	TRBJ1-3	CASILGGGRLRFSNTIYF	TGTGCCAGCATCCTGGGGGGGGGACGCCTTCGCTTCTCCAACACCATATATTTT
few	TRBV18	-	TRBJ2-6	CASSPGAGFYSGANVLTF	TGTGCCAGCTCACCTGGGGCAGGGTTCTACTCTGGGGCCAACGTCCTGACTTTC
-	TRBV4-1	-	TRBJ2-7	CASSPLHTESYSYEQYF	TGCGCCAGCAGCCCCCTTCACACAGAATCCTATTCCTACGAGCAGTACTTC
-	TRBV5-1	TRBD1	TRBJ1-1	CASSLVPTGGDTEAFF	TGCGCCAGCAGCTTGGTACCCACAGGGGGTGACACTGAAGCTTTCTTT
-	TRBV5-1	-	TRBJ2-2	CASRKGGRHLVTGELFF	TGCGCCAGCAGAAAAGGGGGTCGACACCTTGTCACCGGGGAGCTGTTTTTT
-	TRBV2	-	TRBJ2-4	CASSANLPVKNIQYF	TGTGCCAGCAGTGCCAACCTTCCAGTCAAAAACATTCAGTACTTC
-	TRBV15	TRBD1	TRBJ1-6	CATAGNRDSYSPLHF	TGTGCCACGGCTGGAAACCGGGACAGCTATTCACCCCTCCACTTT
-	TRBV11-2	TRBD2	TRBJ2-3	CASSHSGGATDTQYF	TGTGCCAGCAGCCACAGCGGGGGGGCAACGGATACGCAGTATTTT
few	TRBV11-2	TRBD1	TRBJ2-7	CASSSGTAPGSYEQYF	TGTGCCAGCAGCTCGGGGACAGCCCCTGGCTCCTACGAGCAGTACTTC
-	TRBV6-5	TRBD2	TRBJ2-7	CASSYSLAGRYEQYF	TGTGCCAGCAGTTACTCGCTAGCGGGGCGTTACGAGCAGTACTTC
-	TRBV18	TRBD1	TRBJ1-6	CASSRDRDNSPLHF	TGTGCCAGCTCACGGGACAGGGATAATTCACCCCTCCACTTT
-	TRBV12-5	TRBD2	TRBJ2-1	CASGLPGGKNNEQFF	TGTGCTAGTGGTTTACCGGGGGGGAAAAACAATGAGCAGTTCTTC
-	TRBV24-1	-	TRBJ2-6	CATSGQSVSGANVLTF	TGTGCCACCAGTGGACAGTCGGTTTCTGGGGCCAACGTCCTGACTTTC
once	TRBV5-1	-	TRBJ1-2	CASSLTGEYGYTF	TGCGCCAGCAGCTTGACCGGGGAATATGGCTACACCTTC
-	TRBV7-8	-	TRBJ1-3	CASSSQGVVSGNTIYF	TGTGCCAGCAGTTCCCAGGGCGTAGTCTCTGGAAACACCATATATTTT
-	TRBV3-1/TRBV3-2	TRBD2	TRBJ2-7	CASSQVSGGEITYEQYF	TGTGCCAGCAGCCAAGTTAGCGGGGGCGAAATCACCTACGAGCAGTACTTC
-	TRBV5-1	-	TRBJ2-5	CASSFRGSQETQYF	TGCGCCAGCAGCTTTCGTGGCTCCCAAGAGACCCAGTACTTC
-	TRBV20-1	TRBD2	TRBJ2-5	CSASSLAGGLETQYF	TGCAGTGCTAGTTCACTAGCGGGGGGGTTGGAGACCCAGTACTTC
-	TRBV7-2	-	TRBJ1-1	CASRGSAGDAFF	TGTGCCAGCAGGGGTTCAGCGGGGGACGCTTTCTTT
-	TRBV6-5	-	TRBJ1-6	CASSYSSGRNNSPLHF	TGTGCCAGCAGTTACTCGAGCGGACGGAATAATTCACCCCTCCACTTT
-	TRBV27	TRBD2	TRBJ2-1	CASRYLAGGPGNEQFF	TGTGCCAGCAGGTACCTAGCGGGGGGGCCGGGAAATGAGCAGTTCTTC
-	TRBV5-6	TRBD1	TRBJ2-1	CASSRHGTGIWGEQFF	TGTGCCAGCAGCAGGCACGGGACAGGTATATGGGGTGAGCAGTTCTTC
once	TRBV7-9	-	TRBJ1-6	CASSLMGAHNSPLHF	TGTGCCAGCAGCTTAATGGGAGCGCATAATTCACCCCTCCACTTT
-	TRBV7-5	-	TRBJ2-2	CVRSWRTGGNTGELFF	TGTGTCAGAAGCTGGAGGACAGGGGGGAACACCGGGGAGCTGTTTTTT
once	TRBV28	-	TRBJ2-2	CASAGHQAGGELFF	TGTGCCAGCGCCGGCCATCAGGCGGGCGGGGAGCTGTTTTTT
-	TRBV28	-	TRBJ1-2	CASSLISYGYTF	TGTGCCAGCAGTTTGATCAGCTATGGCTACACCTTC
-	TRBV27	TRBD1	TRBJ1-1	CASETGGANTEAFF	TGTGCCAGCGAGACAGGGGGCGCGAACACTGAAGCTTTCTTT
-	TRBV7-2	TRBD1	TRBJ2-1	CASSPQGAPTVAKSNEQFF	TGTGCCAGCAGCCCCCAGGGGGCCCCGACAGTAGCAAAATCCAATGAGCAGTTCTTC
-	TRBV6-4	-	TRBJ1-1	CASRLGGDTEAFF	TGTGCCAGCAGGCTCGGGGGGGACACTGAAGCTTTCTTT
-	TRBV7-9	-	TRBJ2-7	CASGRSSYEQYF	TGTGCCAGCGGAAGGAGCTCCTACGAGCAGTACTTC
few	TRBV5-1	-	TRBJ1-1	CASSWGGNTEAFF	TGCGCCAGCAGCTGGGGCGGGAACACTGAAGCTTTCTTT
-	TRBV4-1	TRBD2	TRBJ2-3	CASSQALREGWNTQYF	TGCGCCAGCAGCCAGGCTCTCAGGGAGGGGTGGAATACGCAGTATTTT
-	TRBV4-2	TRBD1	TRBJ1-5	CASSLAGTGPDQPQHF	TGTGCCAGCAGCCTAGCCGGGACAGGGCCAGATCAGCCCCAGCATTTT
few	TRBV30	-	TRBJ1-5	CAWSPGYRQPQHF	TGTGCCTGGAGTCCGGGGTATAGGCAGCCCCAGCATTTT
-	TRBV5-1	-	TRBJ1-4	CASSRIPLGGEKLFF	TGCGCCAGCAGCCGTATCCCGTTGGGGGGTGAAAAACTGTTTTTT
few	TRBV7-9	-	TRBJ1-1	CASSLSFTGLNTEAFF	TGTGCCAGCAGCTTAAGCTTCACAGGGCTGAACACTGAAGCTTTCTTT
-	TRBV14	TRBD2	TRBJ2-5	CASSPYTGGNQETQYF	TGTGCCAGCAGCCCCTATACGGGGGGGAACCAAGAGACCCAGTACTTC
-	TRBV7-2	TRBD2	TRBJ2-5	CASSPTSFWETQYF	TGTGCCAGCAGCCCGACTAGCTTTTGGGAGACCCAGTACTTC
-	TRBV7-8	-	TRBJ2-1	CASSASEGAPYNEQFF	TGTGCCAGCAGCGCATCGGAGGGAGCCCCCTACAATGAGCAGTTCTTC
-	TRBV21-1	-	TRBJ2-2	CASSKGGPNTGELFF	TGTGCCAGCAGCAAAGGGGGGCCGAACACCGGGGAGCTGTTTTTT
many	TRBV6-6	-	TRBJ1-5	CASSYAGHGNQPQHF	TGTGCCAGCAGTTACGCGGGGCATGGCAATCAGCCCCAGCATTTT
-	TRBV4-2	-	TRBJ1-1	CASSQGQTEAFF	TGTGCCAGCAGCCAAGGACAGACTGAAGCTTTCTTT
many	TRBV11-2	-	TRBJ2-2	CASSLNSGTGELFF	TGTGCCAGCAGCTTAAACTCGGGAACCGGGGAGCTGTTTTTT
once	TRBV10-2	-	TRBJ1-1	CASSEDLYRETEAFF	TGCGCCAGCAGTGAGGACCTCTACAGGGAAACTGAAGCTTTCTTT
-	TRBV6-1	-	TRBJ2-3	CASSEGGDADTQYF	TGTGCCAGCAGTGAAGGGGGGGATGCAGATACGCAGTATTTT
few	TRBV29-1	TRBD2	TRBJ2-3	CSSGGHSTDTQYF	TGCAGTAGCGGGGGCCATAGCACAGATACGCAGTATTTT
once	TRBV19	-	TRBJ1-1	CASMLGYEAFF	TGTGCCAGTATGCTGGGCTACGAAGCTTTCTTT
-	TRBV4-1	TRBD2	TRBJ2-3	CASSQTTGGRIMDTQYF	TGCGCCAGCAGCCAGACGACGGGGGGACGGATCATGGATACGCAGTATTTT
-	TRBV7-9	-	TRBJ2-1	CASSPTLEDEQFF	TGTGCCAGCAGCCCCACATTGGAGGATGAGCAGTTCTTC
-	TRBV19	-	TRBJ2-5	CASRPGAQETQYF	TGTGCCAGTAGGCCAGGGGCCCAAGAGACCCAGTACTTC
-	TRBV5-6	-	TRBJ2-2	CASSPVGLAGELFF	TGTGCCAGCAGCCCAGTGGGACTCGCCGGGGAGCTGTTTTTT